This entry concerns a single T cell receptor beta chain. Under the authors' procedure: Amplification with reference gene primers provided the estimates of nucleated cell counts. The data were produced by immunoSEQ multiplex PCR, yet TCRdb's version contains in-frame clones alone and is incomplete. The V and J calls and clone size come from that table; D and trimming were worked out from the DNA. The sample holds about 200,000 clones; 86% are singletons and the top ten take about 6%. The data are from a study of blood T cell repertoires in COVID-19. Study summary: T cells, B-cell-depleted T cells, or PBMCs supplied cDNA or gDNA.

Germline V gene lookup returns CDR1 SEHNR and CDR2 FQNEAQ (reference sequence). V lost 5 bases and J lost 1, with 16 bases in between. The CDR3 is made up of 16 amino acids. Participants came from about 24 US areas, aged roughly 18 to 90 years. Cohorts were assigned according to the clinical history that participants reported. The V gene is TRBV7-9, the J gene TRBJ2-3, with D hard to call. This sequence was found in a man between 35 and 55 years old with acute COVID-19. The sequenced sample consisted of PBMCs or T cells enriched from blood (not recorded which). CDR3 sequence reads: CASSLLTPTGTDTQYF. Written as DNA, the CDR3 is TGTGCCAGCAGCCTGCTGACACCTACGGGCACAGATACGCAGTATTTT. Variable domain in full (rest from reference TRBV7-9 and TRBJ2-3): DTGVSQNPRHKITKRGQNVTFRCDPISEHNRLYWYRQTLGQGPEFLTYFQNEAQLEKSRLLSDRFSAERPKGSFSTLEIQRTEQGDSAMYLCASSLLTPTGTDTQYFGPGTRLTVL.